These 32 T cell receptor beta chains came from one sample sequenced in a study of identical twins. TCRdb re-derived calls from the 5' RACE reads in MiXCR, one entry per CDR3 protein. The data contain 500,000 to 650,000 distinct CDR3 sequences, just over 7% of them singletons. Separately, the same data were catalogued under a study of yellow fever vaccine responses in identical twins.

The specimen was PBMCs. The receptors were gathered from a woman aged 18-30 years in good health.

DNA of the CDR3: TGTGCCAGCAGCTTGGTGCAGGCGGATCCCTTCTACGAGCAGTACTTC. Protein product: CASSLVQADPFYEQYF. The chain is built from TRBV5-8 and TRBJ2-7; the D is unclear. Trimming shortened V by 0 bases and J by 3 bases, and 16 bases separated the two germline ends. Germline V gene data show CDR1 as SGHTS and CDR2 as YDEGEE. The CDR3 loop spans 16 amino acids.

This clonotype was observed many times. This chain joins TRBV7-3 and TRBJ1-6; 7 bases match TRBD1. Germline-derived CDR1 and CDR2 are SGHTA and FQGTGA. V gave up 4 bases and J gave up 5 bases; unmatched junction bases: 2. The CDR3 is 14 amino acids. CDR3 loop: CASSSGQNNSPLHF. For the CDR3, the DNA is TGTGCCAGCAGCTCGGGACAGAATAATTCACCCCTCCACTTT. Using reference TRBV7-3 and TRBJ1-6 for the parts outside the CDR3, the full variable domain is GAGVSQTPSNKVTEKGKYVELRCDPISGHTALYWYRQSLGQGPEFLIYFQGTGAADDSGLPNDRFFAVRPEGSVSTLKIQRTERGDSAVYLCASSSGQNNSPLHFGNGTRLTVT.

V usage is TRBV6-1 and J usage is TRBJ2-2; unclear D gene. Trimming took off 2 bases at V and 4 bases at J, with 8 bases between the two ends. Germline lookup yields CDR1 MNHNS and CDR2 SASEGT. The CDR3 has 14 residues. In DNA form, the CDR3 reads TGTGCCAGCAGTGAATGGCTCCCCACCGGGGAGCTGTTTTTT. It encodes CASSEWLPTGELFF.

This chain uses TRBV6-1 with TRBJ2-7, with D perhaps TRBD2 (6 bases). The CDR3 contains 14 residues. V lost 8 bases, J lost 1 base, and 15 bases lay in between. Germline assignment: CDR1 MNHNS and CDR2 SASEGT. The CDR3 DNA reads as TGTGCCAGCCGACTGGGGGGTACGTCCTACGAGCAGTACGTC. Protein: CASRLGGTSYEQYV.

In this sample, this clonotype turned up many times. This chain connects TRBV6-1 to TRBJ2-1, with 8 bases fitting TRBD1. V shed 6 bases and J 0 bases; nucleotides not matched to a gene: 7. CDR1 MNHNS and CDR2 SASEGT come from the germline V gene. The CDR3 has 16 residues. This chain's CDR3 is CASSWDRRSSYNEQFF. The CDR3 DNA is TGTGCCAGCAGCTGGGACAGGAGAAGCTCCTACAATGAGCAGTTCTTC.

The gene calls are TRBV29-1 and TRBJ2-7; D call uncertain. CDR1 SQVTM and CDR2 ANQGSEA come from the germline V gene. This CDR3 contains 11 residues. Trimming cost V 5 bases and J 3 bases, with 8 bases left between them. The CDR3 sequence: CSVYSGYEQYF. CDR3 sequence (DNA): TGCAGCGTTTATTCAGGCTACGAGCAGTACTTC.

This clonotype was detected many times. The DNA of the CDR3 is TGTGCCAGCAGCCCCCCATCCGGGACAGGGGATTCACCCCTCCACTTT. It specifies CASSPPSGTGDSPLHF. The chain joins TRBV5-4 to TRBJ1-6, with 10 bases that match TRBD1. The CDR3 extends over 16 amino acids. The V gene's germline CDR1 is SGHNT and CDR2 YYREEE (reference sequence). Trimming removed 4 bases from V and 8 bases from J; junction bases left unmatched: 9.

This clonotype came up many times. The CDR3 loop reads CASSQDFAGKAFF. The CDR3 DNA follows: TGTGCCAGCAGCCAAGATTTTGCGGGGAAAGCTTTCTTT. V gene TRBV3-1 combines with J gene TRBJ1-1; D not certain. V lost 0 bases and J 9 bases, leaving 11 bases between the germline ends. CDR1 LGHDT and CDR2 YNNKEL come from the germline V gene (reference sequence). This CDR3 has 13 residues.

This clonotype showed up many times. The chain links TRBV11-2 to TRBJ2-5; TRBD1 is a possible D gene (6 bases). Germline V gene lookup returns CDR1 SGHAT and CDR2 FQNNGV. There are 15 residues in the CDR3. V lost 4 bases to trimming and J lost 0 bases, with 12 bases between them. The CDR3 nucleotides are TGTGCCAGCAGCTCCGGGACAATGTACCAAGAGACCCAGTACTTC. Its translation is CASSSGTMYQETQYF.

In its sample, this clonotype was seen many times. The rearrangement uses TRBV4-1 and TRBJ2-4; 14 bases line up with TRBD2. V gave up 3 bases and J gave up 1 base; unmatched junction bases: 5. Germline V lookup: CDR1 MGHRA, CDR2 YSYEKL. The CDR3 is made up of 18 amino acids. CDR3 sequence (DNA): TGCGCCAGCAGCCACGGGACTAGCGGGAGAGGGGCCAAAAACATTCAGTACTTC. Translation: CASSHGTSGRGAKNIQYF.

This chain links TRBV7-6 with TRBJ2-2; the D is unclear. Germline lookup yields CDR1 SGHVS and CDR2 FNYEAQ. This CDR3 contains 13 residues. V gave up 6 bases and J gave up 3 bases, with 8 bases separating them. The CDR3 is CASRFADTGELFF. For the CDR3, the DNA is TGTGCCAGCAGATTTGCAGACACCGGGGAGCTGTTTTTT.

In its sample, this clonotype was seen a few times. The CDR3 protein is CASSWREGETQYF. The CDR3 region has the DNA TGTGCCAGCAGTTGGCGGGAGGGAGAGACCCAGTACTTC. This rearrangement joins TRBV6-5 to TRBJ2-5, with 9 bases aligning to TRBD2. The germline CDR1 and CDR2 sequences are MNHEY and SVGAGI. CDR3 length: 13 amino acids. V was clipped by 4 bases and J by 4 bases; unmatched bases: 1.

This clonotype was counted between two and nine times. This chain uses TRBV12-3 or TRBV12-4 with TRBJ2-2; 10 nucleotides agree with TRBD2. This CDR3 comprises 14 residues. After removal of 7 bases from V and 5 bases from J, the junction contained 4 bases not matched to a gene. The CDR3 DNA reads TGTGCCAGCAAAGCGGGGGGGCTTACCGGGGAGCTGTTTTTT. Translated, it gives CASKAGGLTGELFF.

The table lists this clonotype with many counts. This chain uses TRBV27 with TRBJ2-7; tentative D call: TRBD1 (5 bases). Germline assignment: CDR1 MNHEY and CDR2 SMNVEV (reference sequence). V lost 6 bases and J lost 3, with 12 bases in between. The CDR3 runs 13 residues. CDR3 coding DNA: TGTGCCAGCAGGGACAATTCGGACTACGAGCAGTACTTC. This translates into CASRDNSDYEQYF.

This sequence joins TRBV4-1 and TRBJ1-2, with TRBD1 as a possible D gene (5 bases). The CDR3 spans 14 residues. The germline V gene has CDR1 MGHRA and CDR2 YSYEKL. The V and J ends lost 1 base and 4 bases respectively, with 10 bases between them. DNA for the CDR3: TGCGCCAGCAGCCAAGTGAGGGGATCCTATGGCTACACCTTC. Its translation is CASSQVRGSYGYTF.

The sample holds one count of this clonotype. A much larger clone lies a single base off, so this may be a read error. As the CDR3 is not closed by the conserved phenylalanine or tryptophan, this likely results from a read error. The chain is built from TRBV15 and TRBJ2-5, with D unclear. V shed 0 bases and J shed 2 bases, with 10 bases lying between them. Germline values: CDR1 LNHNV, CDR2 YYDKDF (reference sequence). The CDR3 loop spans 15 amino acids. The CDR3 protein is CATSRERTTQETQYL. In nucleotides, the CDR3 is TGTGCCACCAGCAGAGAGAGAACAACACAAGAGACCCAGTACCTC.

In its sample, this clonotype was seen many times. This chain uses TRBV6-1 with TRBJ2-5; maybe TRBD1 (6 bases). From germline, CDR1 is MNHNS and CDR2 SASEGT. The CDR3 is 13 amino acids. The V and J ends lost 6 bases and 4 bases respectively, with 12 bases between them. CDR3 amino acids: CASRRGGRETQYF. The CDR3 DNA reads TGTGCCAGCAGGCGAGGGGGTAGAGAGACCCAGTACTTC.

V usage is TRBV20-1 and J usage is TRBJ2-5, with 9 bases fitting TRBD2. This CDR3 contains 12 residues. Germline V gene sequence: CDR1 DFQATT, CDR2 SNEGSKA (reference sequence). Unmatched junction bases numbered 3, after V lost 6 bases and J lost 4 bases. This CDR3 is CSAPTSGETQYF. The CDR3 DNA reads TGCAGTGCGCCGACTAGCGGAGAGACCCAGTACTTC.

CDR3 loop: CASSQASGSQRGNEQFF. The CDR3 DNA reads as TGTGCCAGCAGCCAAGCATCCGGGAGCCAGAGGGGCAATGAGCAGTTCTTC. This sequence joins TRBV7-3 and TRBJ2-1; D is possibly TRBD2 (6 bases). Trimming left V 5 bases short and J 6 bases short, with 23 bases between. The germline CDR1 and CDR2 sequences are SGHTA and FQGTGA. The length of the CDR3 is 17 residues.

For the CDR3, the DNA is TGTGCCAGCAGCTTAACCGCAGGCGTAGCTGAGCAGTTCTTC. As protein: CASSLTAGVAEQFF. The V gene is TRBV7-3, the J gene TRBJ2-1; D gene uncertain. Germline V CDR1 and CDR2: SGHTA, FQGTGA. V was cut by 0 bases and J by 9 bases, with 12 bases left in between. CDR3 length equals 14 residues.

The chain joins TRBV7-8 to TRBJ2-3; TRBD2 is a possible D gene (7 bases). CDR1 and CDR2 from the germline V gene are SGHVS and FQNEAQ. The CDR3 sequence is 16 residues long. V gave up 3 bases and J gave up 5 bases, with 18 bases separating them. CDR3 sequence reads: CASSLRGGASGDTQYF. The CDR3 DNA is TGTGCCAGCAGCTTGCGAGGGGGGGCCTCTGGAGATACGCAGTATTTT.

In this sample, this clonotype turned up a few times. The V and J genes are TRBV5-1 and TRBJ1-6; D may be TRBD1 (6 bases). From germline, CDR1 is SGHRS and CDR2 YFSETQ. CDR3 size: 16 residues. The V gene lost 3 bases and the J gene lost 9 bases, with 19 bases spanning the gap. CDR3 loop: CASSSTTGIRGSPLHF. In DNA form, the CDR3 reads TGCGCCAGCAGCTCAACTACAGGGATCCGGGGTTCACCCCTCCACTTT.

The V call is TRBV3-1, the J call TRBJ2-5, with 13 bases fitting TRBD2. CDR3 size: 15 residues. The J segment lost 7 bases and the V segment lost 1 base, leaving 3 bases of the junction unmatched. Per germline, CDR1 LGHDT and CDR2 YNNKEL (reference sequence). The CDR3 region has the DNA TGTGCCAGCAGCCAAGGGACTAGCGGGAGTGGGACCCAGTACTTC. Its protein is CASSQGTSGSGTQYF.

This clonotype was picked up many times. V gene TRBV6-5 combines with J gene TRBJ1-2; a weak D match, TRBD1 (5 bases). Germline values: CDR1 MNHEY, CDR2 SVGAGI. V was pared by 2 bases and J by 5 bases, with 18 bases between. CDR3 length equals 16 residues. This chain's CDR3 is CASSYGGTEYHYGYTF. CDR3 DNA sequence: TGTGCCAGCAGTTACGGGGGAACGGAATACCATTATGGCTACACCTTC.

This clonotype has a count of ten or more. CDR3 loop: CSVDRAYNEQFF. As DNA, the CDR3 is TGCAGCGTTGATAGGGCCTACAATGAGCAGTTCTTC. The gene calls are TRBV29-1 and TRBJ2-1, with D unresolved. The V end was cut by 3 bases, the J end by 2 bases, with 5 bases between. This CDR3 is built from 12 residues. Germline CDR1 reads SQVTM; CDR2 reads ANQGSEA.

The V call is TRBV10-3, the J call TRBJ1-2; D might be TRBD1 (5 bases). Germline-derived CDR1 and CDR2 are ENHRY and SYGVKD. V was trimmed by 2 bases and J by 3 bases, leaving 7 bases between them. The CDR3 runs 13 residues. CDR3 region: CAISEGGDYGYTF. For the CDR3, the DNA is TGTGCCATCAGTGAGGGGGGGGACTATGGCTACACCTTC.

The chain employs TRBV12-3 or TRBV12-4 and TRBJ1-2; no clear D gene. V gave up 2 bases and J gave up 6 bases, with 10 bases separating them. The CDR3 has 13 amino acids. The CDR3 nucleotides read TGTGCCAGCAGTTTACTTCAACGGGATGGCTACACCTTC. It is translated as CASSLLQRDGYTF.

The V gene is TRBV2, the J gene TRBJ2-1; no clear D. From germline, CDR1 is SNHLY and CDR2 FYNNEI. CDR3 length equals 11 residues. The V end lost 3 bases, the J end lost 7 bases, and 4 bases lay between the germline ends. The CDR3 DNA follows: TGTGCCAGCAGTGACAGGAATGAGCAGTTCTTC. It encodes CASSDRNEQFF.

V usage is TRBV10-3 and J usage is TRBJ2-2; D is possibly TRBD1 (5 bases). The V end lost 3 bases, the J end lost 4 bases, and 9 bases lay between the germline ends. Germline lookup yields CDR1 ENHRY and CDR2 SYGVKD. This CDR3 has 14 residues. CDR3 DNA sequence: TGTGCCATCAGTGAAAAAGGGGTCACCGGGGAGCTGTTTTTT. Its protein is CAISEKGVTGELFF.

This clonotype was observed a handful of times. The V gene is TRBV7-9, the J gene TRBJ1-2; tentative D call: TRBD1 (6 bases). Germline loops: CDR1 SEHNR, CDR2 FQNEAQ (reference sequence). V lost 4 bases to trimming and J lost 0 bases, with 18 bases between them. This CDR3 has 17 residues. The CDR3 spells CASSYDGTRGTNYGYTF. CDR3 DNA sequence: TGTGCCAGCAGCTACGACGGGACAAGGGGGACTAACTATGGCTACACCTTC.

V and J are TRBV5-1 and TRBJ2-7; 7 bases match TRBD1. Germline V gene sequence: CDR1 SGHRS, CDR2 YFSETQ. The trim removed 3 bases at V and 2 bases at J, leaving 5 bases unmatched. The CDR3 spans 14 residues. DNA of the CDR3: TGCGCCAGCAGCTCGACAGGGCTTCCCTACGAGCAGTACTTC. This gives the protein CASSSTGLPYEQYF. Full variable domain (missing parts from reference TRBV5-1 and TRBJ2-7): KAGVTQTPRYLIKTRGQQVTLSCSPISGHRSVSWYQQTPGQGLQFLFEYFSETQRNKGNFPGRFSGRQFSNSRSEMNVSTLELGDSALYLCASSSTGLPYEQYFGPGTRLTVT.

This clonotype has ten or more counts. The V gene is TRBV7-8, the J gene TRBJ1-1; D gene uncertain. Trimming stripped 2 bases from V and 7 bases from J, with 8 bases between. CDR1 SGHVS and CDR2 FQNEAQ come from the germline V gene. This CDR3 is built from 12 residues. DNA for the CDR3: TGTGCCAGCAGCTTAATGGGCCGTGAAGCTTTCTTT. Its protein product is CASSLMGREAFF. Based on the CDR3 plus reference TRBV7-8 and TRBJ1-1, the full variable domain is GAGVSQSPRYKVAKRGQDVALRCDPISGHVSLFWYQQALGQGPEFLTYFQNEAQLDKSGLPSDRFFAERPEGSVSTLKIQRTQQEDSAVYLCASSLMGREAFFGQGTRLTVV.